The 24 T cell receptor beta chains given below trace back to one sample, sequenced in a study of T-cell reconstitution after alpha-beta-depleted transplantation in children (dated by TCRdb to the mid-2010s). The method behind the library was PCR. The listed sequencing device is Illumina HiSeq 2500. TCR libraries were prepared with molecular barcoding, using unique molecular identifiers to normalize TCRbeta repertoire quantification. The public reads were reprocessed in TCRdb via fastp at Q25 and MiXCR, keeping in-frame beta chains. Here each entry gathers all rows of one CDR3 protein and keeps the most common genes and DNA. The sample table lists about 300,000 distinct CDR3 sequences, approximately 7.3% of them with a count of one. The ten largest clones add up to 8.5% to 9.5% of the sample. Study-level results and caveats: Over the following months the frequencies of hyperexpanded clones went down, and after one year T-cell counts and TCRbeta diversity were mostly credited to newly produced T cells.

Their antigens remain unidentified. The meaning of the sample's treatment or condition label: allogeneic hematopoietic cell transplantation with graft depleted of TCRalphabeta T cells and CD19 B cells. Source: peripheral blood, taken 360 days after TCRalphabeta/CD19-depleted stem cell transplant. The receptors stem from a female patient aged 2 to 10 who had a stem cell transplant for Fanconi anemia, so the T cells may come from the graft donor.

A few counts support this clonotype. This chain links TRBV15 with TRBJ2-1, with 11 nucleotides matching TRBD1. The CDR3 is 14 amino acids. CDR1 and CDR2 from the germline V gene are LNHNV and YYDKDF (reference sequence). The V segment lost 6 bases and the J segment 7 bases; nucleotides outside the gene matches: 5. Here the CDR3 reads CATREDRGQNEQFF. DNA of the CDR3: TGTGCCACCAGGGAGGACAGGGGGCAAAATGAGCAGTTCTTC.

This clonotype was seen many times. The chain couples TRBV7-9 to TRBJ1-1; 10 bases are a match to TRBD1. The V gene end was trimmed by 5 bases and the J gene end by 2 bases; junction bases not matched to a gene: 5. Germline CDR1 is SEHNR and CDR2 is FQNEAQ (reference sequence). The CDR3 consists of 15 residues. The CDR3 bases are TGTGCCAGCAGCCCCGGGACAGGGGCTAACACTGAAGCTTTCTTT. Translated: CASSPGTGANTEAFF. Full variable domain (missing parts from reference TRBV7-9 and TRBJ1-1): DTGVSQNPRHKITKRGQNVTFRCDPISEHNRLYWYRQTLGQGPEFLTYFQNEAQLEKSRLLSDRFSAERPKGSFSTLEIQRTEQGDSAMYLCASSPGTGANTEAFFGQGTRLTVV.

The chain employs TRBV5-8 and TRBJ2-7; 8 bases align to TRBD2. The V gene's germline CDR1 is SGHTS and CDR2 YDEGEE. The V segment lost 4 bases and the J segment 5 bases; nucleotides outside the gene matches: 8. The CDR3 covers 14 residues. The CDR3 protein is CASSRKREFDEQYF. Here the CDR3 DNA reads TGTGCCAGCAGCCGGAAGCGGGAGTTTGACGAGCAGTACTTC.

This clonotype turned up a few times. The CDR3 protein is CASSPEGGQGRGYTF. CDR3 DNA: TGCGCCAGCAGCCCCGAGGGCGGACAGGGACGGGGCTACACCTTC. The chain recombines TRBV5-1 with TRBJ1-2, with TRBD1 identical over 8 bases. Germline CDR1 SGHRS, CDR2 YFSETQ. The CDR3 has 15 amino acids. J lost 8 bases, V lost 4 bases, and 13 bases had no gene match.

This clonotype was observed a handful of times. This chain connects TRBV9 to TRBJ2-3; D not resolved. This CDR3 spans 15 amino acids. V dropped 0 bases and J dropped 0 bases, with 8 bases sitting between them. CDR1 is SGDLS, CDR2 YYNGEE, per germline. The chain's CDR3 is CASSVVSSSTDTQYF. The CDR3 DNA follows: TGTGCCAGCAGCGTAGTCAGCTCTAGCACAGATACGCAGTATTTT.

This clonotype was picked up many times. The chain carries TRBV28 and TRBJ1-1; D possibly corresponds to TRBD1 (6 bases). Trimming shortened V by 6 bases and J by 5 bases, and 13 bases separated the two germline ends. Germline assignment: CDR1 MDHEN and CDR2 SYDVKM. This CDR3 has 13 amino acids. The CDR3 spells CASRFRGRTEAFF. The CDR3 region has the DNA TGTGCCAGCAGATTCAGGGGTCGGACTGAAGCTTTCTTT.

In this sample, this clonotype turned up a few times. The chain has TRBV7-2 and TRBJ2-2; 11 nucleotides match TRBD2. The trim removed 4 bases at V and 4 bases at J, leaving 8 bases unmatched. CDR1 SGHTA and CDR2 FQGNSA come from the germline V gene. The CDR3 loop spans 17 amino acids. CDR3 sequence: CASSSRLAGLSTGELFF. The CDR3 nucleotides read TGTGCCAGCAGCTCTCGACTAGCGGGATTGAGCACCGGGGAGCTGTTTTTT.

The chain employs TRBV2 and TRBJ2-3; 8 nucleotides match TRBD1. V shed 5 bases, J shed 5 bases, and the junction held 9 bases outside the gene matches. Germline CDR1 is SNHLY and CDR2 is FYNNEI. This CDR3 comprises 15 residues. This chain's CDR3 is CASSRQGSKGDTQYF. The CDR3 nucleotides read TGTGCCAGCAGTAGACAGGGGAGCAAAGGAGATACGCAGTATTTT. Using reference TRBV2 and TRBJ2-3 for the parts outside the CDR3, the full variable domain is EPEVTQTPSHQVTQMGQEVILRCVPISNHLYFYWYRQILGQKVEFLVSFYNNEISEKSEIFDDQFSVERPDGSNFTLKIRSTKLEDSAMYFCASSRQGSKGDTQYFGPGTRLTVL.

This clonotype showed up many times. The chain carries TRBV5-1 and TRBJ2-2; a possible D gene is TRBD2 (5 bases). V lost 7 bases and J lost 5, with 18 bases in between. The germline V gene encodes CDR1 SGHRS and CDR2 YFSETQ. The CDR3 runs 15 residues. CDR3 bases: TGCGCCAGCTCGCCCACTACGAGGGAGACCGGGGAGCTGTTTTTT. Its protein is CASSPTTRETGELFF.

This clonotype has at least ten counts. The chain couples TRBV12-3 or TRBV12-4 to TRBJ1-2, with 7 bases that match TRBD1. J lost 6 bases, V lost 7 bases, and 11 bases had no gene match. The CDR3 totals 14 residues. CDR3 nucleotide sequence: TGTGCCAGCACCCTAAGGGGGCGCGGGAATGGCTACACCTTC. It specifies CASTLRGRGNGYTF.

This clonotype was picked up many times. The V gene is TRBV15, the J gene TRBJ2-7; 11 nucleotides match TRBD2. The CDR3 covers 15 residues. The germline V gene encodes CDR1 LNHNV and CDR2 YYDKDF (reference sequence). Germline trimming cut 2 bases from V and 4 bases from J; bases unmatched to any gene: 4. CDR3 DNA sequence: TGTGCCACCAGCAGAATAGCGGGAGGGCCGTACGAGCAGTACTTC. Translating gives CATSRIAGGPYEQYF.

CDR3 nucleotide sequence: TGTGCCAGCGCTCTGTTAGGGTACAATGAGCAGTTCTTC. Translating gives CASALLGYNEQFF. The chain has TRBV27 and TRBJ2-1; D not resolved. This CDR3 contains 13 residues. V was cut by 8 bases and J by 4 bases, with 12 bases left in between. Germline values: CDR1 MNHEY, CDR2 SMNVEV (reference sequence).

This clonotype has a count of ten or more. CDR3 residues: CASSQDLIRGYGYTF. The CDR3, as DNA: TGCGCCAGCAGCCAAGATCTTATTAGGGGCTATGGCTACACCTTC. V is TRBV4-3 and J is TRBJ1-2; D is perhaps TRBD1 (5 bases). The V gene's germline CDR1 is LGHNA and CDR2 YSLEER. The length of the CDR3 is 15 residues. The V end lost 0 bases, the J end lost 4 bases, and 12 bases lay between the germline ends.

V is TRBV13 and J is TRBJ2-2; D unclear. The germline gives CDR1 PRHDT, CDR2 FYEKMQ (reference sequence). V was clipped by 0 bases and J by 1 base, with 9 bases between them. The CDR3 is made up of 16 amino acids. The CDR3 DNA sequence: TGTGCCAGCAGCTTAGGCGTGGCAGGGAACACCGGGGAGCTGTTTTTT. This codes for CASSLGVAGNTGELFF.

The chain has TRBV6-2 or TRBV6-3 and TRBJ1-2, with D perhaps matching TRBD1 (5 bases). The ends were cut back, 6 bases at V and 2 bases at J, with 16 bases in the middle. This CDR3 has 15 amino acids. Germline V gives CDR1 MNHEY, CDR2 SVGEGT. Here the CDR3 DNA reads TGTGCCAGCAGAGAATTGGGACGGACAAACTATGGCTACACCTTC. It encodes CASRELGRTNYGYTF.

This clonotype showed up just a few times. The gene calls are TRBV7-9 and TRBJ2-1; TRBD1 might be the D (6 bases). Germline-derived CDR1 and CDR2 are SEHNR and FQNEAQ (reference sequence). Trimming cost V 0 bases and J 2 bases, with 14 bases left between them. The length of the CDR3 is 17 residues. CDR3 sequence: CASSLARQEITYNEQFF. The CDR3 DNA reads TGTGCCAGCAGCTTAGCCAGACAGGAGATCACCTACAATGAGCAGTTCTTC.

The chain combines TRBV11-3 with TRBJ2-3; D is ambiguous. CDR1 and CDR2 (germline): SGHNT, YENEEA. The germline V and J ends were trimmed by 3 bases and 6 bases, with 16 bases remaining between them. CDR3 size: 15 residues. CDR3 DNA sequence: TGTGCCAGCAGCTTTCATAATTTAAGACGGGATACGCAGTATTTT. Residues: CASSFHNLRRDTQYF.

As to this clonotype: A single base separates this from a much larger clone, so it may be a read error. The chain is built from TRBV12-3 or TRBV12-4 and TRBJ2-3; TRBD2 matches 14 bases. CDR3 length: 17 residues. The CDR3: CGSSKTLRLAGGHTQYF. CDR3 nucleotide sequence: TGTGGCAGCAGCAAGACGTTGAGACTAGCGGGAGGGCATACGCAGTATTTT.

This clonotype was recorded many times. J is TRBJ2-5 and V is TRBV5-1; D is unresolved. V shed 1 base and J shed 2 bases, with 6 bases lying between them. CDR1 is SGHRS and CDR2 is YFSETQ in the germline V gene. The CDR3 consists of 13 residues. CDR3 DNA: TGCGCCAGCAGCTTGTTACCGCAAGAGACCCAGTACTTC. Translated, it gives CASSLLPQETQYF.

Many counts were recorded for this clonotype. The chain has TRBV29-1 and TRBJ1-1; the D gene is possibly TRBD1 (5 bases). Germline CDR1 and CDR2: SQVTM and ANQGSEA. Trimming left V 4 bases short and J 4 bases short, with 7 bases between. This CDR3 comprises 11 residues. The CDR3 protein is CSVVRGTEAFF. The CDR3, as DNA: TGCAGCGTTGTTAGGGGCACTGAAGCTTTCTTT.

The table lists this clonotype with many counts. V and J are TRBV6-2 or TRBV6-3 and TRBJ2-7; D might be TRBD1 (5 bases). V shed 5 bases and J shed 3 bases, with 14 bases lying between them. Germline V gene lookup returns CDR1 MNHEY and CDR2 SVGEGT. CDR3 length equals 14 residues. The CDR3 DNA sequence: TGTGCCAGCAGTAGGCCGGGCCAGGGCTACGAGCAGTACTTC. Its protein is CASSRPGQGYEQYF.

This clonotype was picked up a small number of times. The genes are TRBV19 and TRBJ2-1; 7 bases agree with TRBD1. The CDR3 loop spans 12 amino acids. CDR1 LNHDA and CDR2 SQIVND come from the germline V gene (reference sequence). The V segment lost 10 bases and the J segment 9 bases; nucleotides outside the gene matches: 9. As DNA, the CDR3 is TGTGCCATCTCCTCAGGGGGTAGTGAGCAGTTCTTC. Encoded protein: CAISSGGSEQFF. The full variable domain, with the rest looked up from reference TRBV19 and TRBJ2-1, is DGGITQSPKYLFRKEGQNVTLSCEQNLNHDAMYWYRQDPGQGLRLIYYSQIVNDFQKGDIAEGYSVSREKKESFPLTVTSAQKNPTAFYLCAISSGGSEQFFGPGTRLTVL.

This clonotype was seen at least ten times. The chain is built from TRBV20-1 and TRBJ1-2, with 8 bases fitting TRBD1. Germline lookup yields CDR1 DFQATT and CDR2 SNEGSKA (reference sequence). The CDR3 is 10 amino acids. Germline trimming cut 6 bases from V and 7 bases from J; bases unmatched to any gene: 1. CDR3 amino acids: CSADRGGYTF. CDR3 bases: TGCAGTGCCGACAGGGGTGGCTACACCTTC.

The sample holds many counts of this clonotype. The rearrangement joins TRBV5-1 to TRBJ1-1; tentatively, D is TRBD1 (5 bases). The CDR3 covers 14 residues. V gave up 2 bases and J gave up 1 base, with 9 bases separating them. Germline assignment: CDR1 SGHRS and CDR2 YFSETQ. DNA of the CDR3: TGCGCCAGCAGCTTACTGACAGCGAACACTGAAGCTTTCTTT. Protein product: CASSLLTANTEAFF.